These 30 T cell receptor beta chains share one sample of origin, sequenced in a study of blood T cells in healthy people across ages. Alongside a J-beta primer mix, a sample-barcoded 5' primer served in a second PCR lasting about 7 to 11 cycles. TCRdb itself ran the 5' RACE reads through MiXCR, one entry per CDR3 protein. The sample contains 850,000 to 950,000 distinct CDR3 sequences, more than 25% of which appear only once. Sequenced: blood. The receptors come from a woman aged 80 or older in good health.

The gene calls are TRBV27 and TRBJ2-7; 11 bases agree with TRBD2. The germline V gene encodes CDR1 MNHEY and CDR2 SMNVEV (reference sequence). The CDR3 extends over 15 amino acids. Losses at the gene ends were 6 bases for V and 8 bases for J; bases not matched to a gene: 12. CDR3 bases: TGTGCCAGCAGAAACCTAGCGGGGGGCACTTACAAGCAGTACTTC. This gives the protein CASRNLAGGTYKQYF.

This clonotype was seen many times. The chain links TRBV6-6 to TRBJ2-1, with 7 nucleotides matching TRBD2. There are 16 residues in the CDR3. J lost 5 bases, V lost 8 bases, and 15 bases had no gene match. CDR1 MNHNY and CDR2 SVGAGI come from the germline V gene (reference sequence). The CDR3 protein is CASARFWEGSNNEQFF. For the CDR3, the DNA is TGTGCCAGCGCCAGATTTTGGGAGGGGTCCAACAATGAGCAGTTCTTC.

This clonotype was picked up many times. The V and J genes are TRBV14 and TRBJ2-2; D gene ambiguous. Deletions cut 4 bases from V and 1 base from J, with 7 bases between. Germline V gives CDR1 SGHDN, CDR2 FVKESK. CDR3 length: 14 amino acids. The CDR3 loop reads CASSLQRNTGELFF. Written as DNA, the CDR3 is TGTGCCAGCAGCCTCCAACGGAACACCGGGGAGCTGTTTTTT.

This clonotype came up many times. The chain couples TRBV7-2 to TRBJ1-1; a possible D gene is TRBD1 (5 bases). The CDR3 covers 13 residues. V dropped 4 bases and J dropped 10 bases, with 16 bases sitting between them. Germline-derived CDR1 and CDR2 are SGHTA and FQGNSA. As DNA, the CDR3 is TGTGCCAGCAGCTATGGGGGGAGGGGCGTAGCTTTCTTT. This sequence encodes CASSYGGRGVAFF.

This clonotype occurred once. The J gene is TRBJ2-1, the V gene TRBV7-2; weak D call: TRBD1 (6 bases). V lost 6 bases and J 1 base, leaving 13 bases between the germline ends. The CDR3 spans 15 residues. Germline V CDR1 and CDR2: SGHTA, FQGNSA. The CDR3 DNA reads TGTGCCAGCAGACTGACAGGCGATTCCTACAATGAGCAGTTCTTC. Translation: CASRLTGDSYNEQFF.

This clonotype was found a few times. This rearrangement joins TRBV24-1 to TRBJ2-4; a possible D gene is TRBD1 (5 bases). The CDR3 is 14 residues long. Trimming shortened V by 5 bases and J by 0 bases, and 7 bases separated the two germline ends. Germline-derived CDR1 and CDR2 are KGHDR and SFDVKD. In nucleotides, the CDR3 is TGTGCCACCAGTGGGCAGGGAGCCAAAAACATTCAGTACTTC. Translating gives CATSGQGAKNIQYF.

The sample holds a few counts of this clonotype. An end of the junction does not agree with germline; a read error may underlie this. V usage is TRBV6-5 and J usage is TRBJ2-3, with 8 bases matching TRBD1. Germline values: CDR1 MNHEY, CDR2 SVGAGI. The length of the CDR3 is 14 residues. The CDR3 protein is CASSLRQGTDTLYF. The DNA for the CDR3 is TGTGCCAGCAGCCTTAGACAGGGGACAGATACGCTGTATTTT.

Here the CDR3 reads CASSLKTVTGNTIYF. DNA of the CDR3: TGTGCCAGCAGCTTAAAGACAGTTACTGGAAACACCATATATTTT. The chain is built from TRBV7-2 and TRBJ1-3, with TRBD1 as a possible D gene (5 bases). V lost 2 bases and J lost 2, with 10 bases in between. The germline V gene has CDR1 SGHTA and CDR2 FQGNSA. This CDR3 is 15 amino acids long.

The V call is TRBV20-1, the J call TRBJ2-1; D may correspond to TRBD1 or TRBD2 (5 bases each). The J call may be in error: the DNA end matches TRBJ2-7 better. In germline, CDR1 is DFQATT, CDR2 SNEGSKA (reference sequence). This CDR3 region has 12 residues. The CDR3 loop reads CRLSGPYNEQYF. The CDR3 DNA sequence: TGCAGGTTGTCGGGGCCCTACAATGAGCAGTACTTC.

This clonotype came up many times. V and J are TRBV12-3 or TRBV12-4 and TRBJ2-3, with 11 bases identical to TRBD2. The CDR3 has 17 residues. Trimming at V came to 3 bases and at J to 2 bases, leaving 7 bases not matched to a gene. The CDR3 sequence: CASSFFLLAGDTDTQYF. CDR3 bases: TGTGCCAGCAGTTTTTTCTTACTAGCGGGGGACACAGATACGCAGTATTTT.

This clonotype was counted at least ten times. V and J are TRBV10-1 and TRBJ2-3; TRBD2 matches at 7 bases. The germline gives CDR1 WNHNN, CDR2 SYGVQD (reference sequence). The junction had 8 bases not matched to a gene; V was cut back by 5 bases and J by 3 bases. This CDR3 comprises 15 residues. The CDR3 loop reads CASSWRGGTTDTQYF. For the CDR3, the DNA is TGCGCCAGCAGTTGGCGCGGGGGTACAACAGATACGCAGTATTTT.

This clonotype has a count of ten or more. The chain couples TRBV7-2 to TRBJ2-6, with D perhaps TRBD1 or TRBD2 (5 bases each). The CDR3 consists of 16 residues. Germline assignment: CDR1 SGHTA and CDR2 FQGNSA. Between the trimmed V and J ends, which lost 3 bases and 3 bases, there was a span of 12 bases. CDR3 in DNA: TGTGCCAGCAGCTTTAAGAGGGGATTTGGGGCCAACGTCCTGACTTTC. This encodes CASSFKRGFGANVLTF.

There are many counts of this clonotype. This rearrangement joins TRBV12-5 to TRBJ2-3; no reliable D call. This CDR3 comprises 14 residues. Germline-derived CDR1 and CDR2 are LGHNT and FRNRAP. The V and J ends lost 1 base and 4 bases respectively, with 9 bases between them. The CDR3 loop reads CASGLGTAADTQYF. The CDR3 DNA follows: TGTGCTAGTGGTTTGGGGACCGCGGCAGATACGCAGTATTTT. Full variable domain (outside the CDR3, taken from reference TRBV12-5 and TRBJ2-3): DARVTQTPRHKVTEMGQEVTMRCQPILGHNTVFWYRQTMMQGLELLAYFRNRAPLDDSGMPKDRFSAEMPDATLATLKIQPSEPRDSAVYFCASGLGTAADTQYFGPGTRLTVL.

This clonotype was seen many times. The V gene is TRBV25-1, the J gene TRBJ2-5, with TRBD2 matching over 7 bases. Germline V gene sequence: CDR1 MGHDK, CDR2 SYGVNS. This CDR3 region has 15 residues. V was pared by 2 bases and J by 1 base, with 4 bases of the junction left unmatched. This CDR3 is CASSEATGGQETQYF. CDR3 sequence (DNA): TGTGCCAGCAGTGAAGCCACGGGGGGCCAAGAGACCCAGTACTTC.

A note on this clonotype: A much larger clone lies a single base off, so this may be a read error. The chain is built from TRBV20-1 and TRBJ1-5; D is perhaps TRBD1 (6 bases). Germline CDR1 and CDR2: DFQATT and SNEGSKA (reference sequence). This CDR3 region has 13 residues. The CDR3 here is CSTRDTGLQPQHF. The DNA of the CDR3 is TGCAGTACTAGAGATACAGGGCTACAGCCCCAGCATTTT.

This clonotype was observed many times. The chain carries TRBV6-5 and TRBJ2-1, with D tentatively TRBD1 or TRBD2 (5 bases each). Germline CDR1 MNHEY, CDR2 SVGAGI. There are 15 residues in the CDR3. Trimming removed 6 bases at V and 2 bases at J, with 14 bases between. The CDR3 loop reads CASSQLPGPYNEQFF. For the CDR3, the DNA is TGTGCCAGCAGCCAACTCCCGGGACCCTACAATGAGCAGTTCTTC.

In DNA form, the CDR3 reads TGCGCCAGCAGCTTGGTCGACAGGGGGAATGAGCAGTTCTTC. Encoded protein: CASSLVDRGNEQFF. The chain combines TRBV5-1 with TRBJ2-1; TRBD1 matches at 9 bases. Germline V gene data show CDR1 as SGHRS and CDR2 as YFSETQ. The CDR3 is 14 amino acids. J lost 7 bases, V lost 0 bases, and 2 bases had no gene match. The full variable domain, its missing parts supplied by reference TRBV5-1 and TRBJ2-1, is KAGVTQTPRYLIKTRGQQVTLSCSPISGHRSVSWYQQTPGQGLQFLFEYFSETQRNKGNFPGRFSGRQFSNSRSEMNVSTLELGDSALYLCASSLVDRGNEQFFGPGTRLTVL.

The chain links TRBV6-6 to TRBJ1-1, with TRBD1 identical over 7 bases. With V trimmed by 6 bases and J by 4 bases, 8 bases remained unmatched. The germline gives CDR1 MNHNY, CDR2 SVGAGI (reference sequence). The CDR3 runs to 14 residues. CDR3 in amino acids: CASRKQGYGTEAFF. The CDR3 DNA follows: TGTGCCAGCAGGAAACAGGGGTACGGCACTGAAGCTTTCTTT.

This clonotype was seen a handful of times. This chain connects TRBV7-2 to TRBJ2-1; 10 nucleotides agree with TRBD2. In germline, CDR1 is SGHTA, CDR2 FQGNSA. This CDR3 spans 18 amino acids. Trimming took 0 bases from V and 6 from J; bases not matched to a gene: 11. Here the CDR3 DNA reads TGTGCCAGCAGCTTAGCGGTGATAGCGGGGGGTGAATTCAATGAGCAGTTCTTC. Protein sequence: CASSLAVIAGGEFNEQFF.

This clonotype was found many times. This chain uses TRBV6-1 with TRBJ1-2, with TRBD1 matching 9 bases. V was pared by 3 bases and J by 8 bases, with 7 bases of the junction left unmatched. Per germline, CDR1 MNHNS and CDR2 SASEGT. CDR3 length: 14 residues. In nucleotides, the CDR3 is TGTGCCAGCAGTGAGAAACAGGGGGCGCGAGGCTACACCTTC. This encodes CASSEKQGARGYTF.

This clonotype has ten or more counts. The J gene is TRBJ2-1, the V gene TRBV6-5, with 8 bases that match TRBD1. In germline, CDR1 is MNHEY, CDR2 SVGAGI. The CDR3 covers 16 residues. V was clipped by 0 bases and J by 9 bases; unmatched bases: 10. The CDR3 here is CASSYSSGQGYGEQFF. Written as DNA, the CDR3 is TGTGCCAGCAGTTACTCTTCCGGACAGGGCTATGGTGAGCAGTTCTTC.

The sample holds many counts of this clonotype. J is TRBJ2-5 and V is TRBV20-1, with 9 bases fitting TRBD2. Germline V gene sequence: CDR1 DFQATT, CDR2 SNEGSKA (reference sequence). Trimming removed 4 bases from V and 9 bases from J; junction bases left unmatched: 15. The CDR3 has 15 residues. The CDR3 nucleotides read TGCAGTGCTAAACATAACTGGGAGCGGGGGGTCTCCCAGTACTTC. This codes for CSAKHNWERGVSQYF.

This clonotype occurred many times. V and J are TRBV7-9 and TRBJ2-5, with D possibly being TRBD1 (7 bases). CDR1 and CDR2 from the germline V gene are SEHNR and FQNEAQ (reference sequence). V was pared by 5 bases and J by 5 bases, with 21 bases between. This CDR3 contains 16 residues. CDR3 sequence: CASSERGRGVMETQYF. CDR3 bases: TGTGCCAGCAGCGAGAGGGGGCGCGGGGTTATGGAGACCCAGTACTTC.

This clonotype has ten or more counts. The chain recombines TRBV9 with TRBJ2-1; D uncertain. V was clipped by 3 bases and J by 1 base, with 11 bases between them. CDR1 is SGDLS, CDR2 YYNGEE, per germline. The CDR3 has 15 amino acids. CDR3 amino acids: CASSATTYSYNEQFF. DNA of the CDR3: TGTGCCAGCAGCGCAACGACATATTCCTACAATGAGCAGTTCTTC.

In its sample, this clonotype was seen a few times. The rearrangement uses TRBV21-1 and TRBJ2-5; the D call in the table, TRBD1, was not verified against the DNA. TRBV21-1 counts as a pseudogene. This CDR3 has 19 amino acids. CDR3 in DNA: TGTGCCAGCAGCAAAGAGGAACGGACAGGGGAGTTCGGGCTTGAGACCCAGTACTTC. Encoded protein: CASSKEERTGEFGLETQYF.

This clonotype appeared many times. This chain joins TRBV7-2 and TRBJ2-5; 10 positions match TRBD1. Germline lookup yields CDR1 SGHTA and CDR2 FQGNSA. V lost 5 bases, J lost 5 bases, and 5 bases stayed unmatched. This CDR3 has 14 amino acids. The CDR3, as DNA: TGTGCCAGCAGCGGGGACAGGGGTTGGGAGACCCAGTACTTC. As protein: CASSGDRGWETQYF.

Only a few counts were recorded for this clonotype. The CDR3 reads CASSLAWRGPLEATQYF. Here the CDR3 DNA reads TGCGCCAGCAGCTTGGCGTGGCGGGGTCCCCTGGAGGCTACGCAGTATTTT. This chain links TRBV5-1 with TRBJ2-3; D may be TRBD2 (6 bases). The CDR3 has 17 residues. Trimming cost V 0 bases and J 8 bases, with 22 bases left between them. CDR1 and CDR2 (germline): SGHRS, YFSETQ.

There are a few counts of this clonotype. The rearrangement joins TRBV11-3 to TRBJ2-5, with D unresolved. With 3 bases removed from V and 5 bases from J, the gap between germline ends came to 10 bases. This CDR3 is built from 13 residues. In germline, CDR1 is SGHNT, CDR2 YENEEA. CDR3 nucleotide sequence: TGTGCCAGCAGCTTCCTCTTGTCCGAGACCCAGTACTTC. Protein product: CASSFLLSETQYF.

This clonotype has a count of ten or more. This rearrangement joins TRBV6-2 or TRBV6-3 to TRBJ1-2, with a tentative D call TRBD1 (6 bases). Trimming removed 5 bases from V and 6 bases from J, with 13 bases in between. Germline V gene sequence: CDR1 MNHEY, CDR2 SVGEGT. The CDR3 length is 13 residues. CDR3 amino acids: CASSTTGANGYTF. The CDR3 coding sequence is TGTGCCAGCAGTACCACGGGGGCGAATGGCTACACCTTC.

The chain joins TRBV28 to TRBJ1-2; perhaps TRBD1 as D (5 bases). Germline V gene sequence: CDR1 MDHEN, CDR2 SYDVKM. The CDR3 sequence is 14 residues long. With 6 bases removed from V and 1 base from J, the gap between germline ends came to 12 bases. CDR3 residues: CASRFGADNYGYTF. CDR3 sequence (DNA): TGTGCCAGCAGGTTCGGGGCAGATAACTATGGCTACACCTTC.